This entry features one T cell receptor (beta chain) sequence. The antigen is not known. The entry originates in a study of CXCR3-negative and CXCR3-positive naive CD8 T cells. General observations from the study: For CXCR3-positive naive cells, TRB CDR3s were more hydrophobic than those of CXCR3-negative naive cells. Naive cells, whether CXCR3-negative or CXCR3-positive, had similar TRBV-TRBJ usage, while memory cells differed.

CD45RO-CCR7+CD27+CD95- characterized naive CD8+ T cells. Each TRB cDNA library was prepared by 5' RACE (with UMI labels). TCRdb processed the 5' RACE reads again and assigns one entry to each CDR3 protein, with no DNA. In all, the sample yields 90,000 to 150,000 distinct CDR3 sequences. This CDR3 has 15 amino acids. The clonotype was recovered from a human donor in good health. Some clones in this sample may be carry-over from other donors' samples. Sequenced input: naive CXCR3+ CD8+ T cells from blood. The sample's subset: CD45RO-CCR7+CD27+CD95- naive CD8+ T cells expressing CXCR3 (TNR3+). V is TRBV12-3 or TRBV12-4 and J is TRBJ1-2; lacking DNA, the TRBD1 call made by TCRdb goes unchecked. The CDR3 here is CASNLGGPGNYGYTF.